Its frequency marks the clone carrying this T cell receptor (beta chain) as medium-sized. Its specificity is not known. This sample was taken from a study of T cell clusters in autoimmune cytopenias. The CDR3 sequence is 14 residues long. TRB was amplified from around 0.25 ug of peripheral blood genomic DNA per sample. One tube held mixed TRB-A and TRB-B primer pools for touch-down PCR. One entry per CDR3 protein, without DNA, is what TCRdb gives after re-calling the multiplex PCR reads. The listing records roughly 2,600 distinct CDR3 sequences. Study-wide findings and caveats: No cluster-lack signature appeared between secondary cytopenia and chronic lymphocytic leukemia patients, apparently due to lymphoma masking. TRB repertoire shifts in secondary cytopenia and chronic lymphocytic leukemia mostly reflected lymphoma, not autoimmunity. Physiological T cell clusters of healthy donors were apparently absent in primary autoimmune cytopenia patients.

This clonotype was sampled from a human donor with an autoimmune cytopenia or autoimmune hepatitis (not recorded which). The chain combines TRBV12-3 or TRBV12-4 with TRBJ2-3; TCRdb names TRBD1, which stays unverified in the absence of DNA. Sequences were obtained from peripheral blood. CDR3 amino acids: CASSLAGGADTQYF.